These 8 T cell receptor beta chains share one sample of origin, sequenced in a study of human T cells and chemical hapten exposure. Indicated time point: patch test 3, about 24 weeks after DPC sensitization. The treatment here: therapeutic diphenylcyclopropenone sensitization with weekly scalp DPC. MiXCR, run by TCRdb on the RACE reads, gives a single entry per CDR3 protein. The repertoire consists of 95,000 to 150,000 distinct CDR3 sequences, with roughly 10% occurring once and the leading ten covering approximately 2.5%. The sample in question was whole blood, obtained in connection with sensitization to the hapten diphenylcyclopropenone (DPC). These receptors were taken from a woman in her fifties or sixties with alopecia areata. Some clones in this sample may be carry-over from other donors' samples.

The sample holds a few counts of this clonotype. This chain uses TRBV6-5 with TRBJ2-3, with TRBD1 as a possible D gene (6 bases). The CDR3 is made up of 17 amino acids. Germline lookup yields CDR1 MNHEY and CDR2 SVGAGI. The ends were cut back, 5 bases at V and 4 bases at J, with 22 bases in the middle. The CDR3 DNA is TGTGCCAGCAGTCTGACTCGGGACACTTTAAGCCCAGATACGCAGTATTTT. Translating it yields CASSLTRDTLSPDTQYF.

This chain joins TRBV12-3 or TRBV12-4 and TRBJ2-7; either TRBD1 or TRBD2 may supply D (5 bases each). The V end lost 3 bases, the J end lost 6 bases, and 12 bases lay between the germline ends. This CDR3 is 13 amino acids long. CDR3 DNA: TGTGCCAGCAGTTTTATCGAGGGGAGCGAGCAGTACTTC. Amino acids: CASSFIEGSEQYF.

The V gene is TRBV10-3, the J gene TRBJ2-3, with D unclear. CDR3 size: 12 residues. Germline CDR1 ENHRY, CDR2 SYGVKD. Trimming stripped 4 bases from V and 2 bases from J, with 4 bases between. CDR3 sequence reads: CAISGYTDTQYF. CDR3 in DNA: TGTGCCATCAGTGGGTACACAGATACGCAGTATTTT.

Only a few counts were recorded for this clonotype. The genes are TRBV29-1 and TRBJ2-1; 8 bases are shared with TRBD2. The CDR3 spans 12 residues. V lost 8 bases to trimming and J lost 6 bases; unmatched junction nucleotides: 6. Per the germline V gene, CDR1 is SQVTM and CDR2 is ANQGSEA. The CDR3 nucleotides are TGCAGCACCGCTGCGGGGGGCAATGAGCAGTTCTTC. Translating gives CSTAAGGNEQFF.

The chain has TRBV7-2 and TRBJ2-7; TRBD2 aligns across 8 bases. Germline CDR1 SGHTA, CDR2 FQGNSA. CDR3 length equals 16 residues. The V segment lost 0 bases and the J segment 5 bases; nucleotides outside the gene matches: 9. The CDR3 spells CASSLAFSGIQDEQYF. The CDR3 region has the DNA TGTGCCAGCAGCTTAGCTTTTAGCGGGATTCAGGACGAGCAGTACTTC.

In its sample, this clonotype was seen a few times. The CDR3 coding sequence is TGTGCCAGCAGCCAGCCCGGGACTAGCGGGCGCGAGCAGTACTTC. Translating it yields CASSQPGTSGREQYF. This rearrangement joins TRBV6-6 to TRBJ2-7, with 12 nucleotides matching TRBD2. J gave up 6 bases and V 6 bases, and 9 bases lay outside the gene matches. This CDR3 contains 15 residues. The germline V gene encodes CDR1 MNHNY and CDR2 SVGAGI (reference sequence).

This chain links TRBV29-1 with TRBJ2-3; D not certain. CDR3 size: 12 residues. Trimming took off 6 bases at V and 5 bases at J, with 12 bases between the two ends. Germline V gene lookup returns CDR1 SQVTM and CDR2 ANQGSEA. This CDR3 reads CSVIPELDTQYF. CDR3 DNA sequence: TGCAGCGTAATCCCTGAATTAGATACGCAGTATTTT.

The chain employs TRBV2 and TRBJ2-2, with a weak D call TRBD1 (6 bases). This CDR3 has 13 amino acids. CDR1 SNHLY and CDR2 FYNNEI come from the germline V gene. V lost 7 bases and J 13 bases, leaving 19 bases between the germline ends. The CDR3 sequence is CASTWDTASRLFF. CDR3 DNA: TGTGCCAGCACTTGGGACACCGCGTCCCGGCTGTTTTTT.